The 21 T cell receptor beta chains in this list originate from one sample, sequenced in a study of blood T cell repertoires in COVID-19. Assay used: immunoSEQ multiplex PCR; TCRdb lists only in-frame clones, some missing. This sample has approximately 70,000 clones; 90% occur once, and the top ten carry around 5%. The sample taken for sequencing was peripheral blood. These receptors all come from a woman aged 18-29 years with acute or convalescent COVID-19.

The chain has TRBV6-5 and TRBJ2-2; D gene ambiguous. Germline V gives CDR1 MNHEY, CDR2 SVGAGI. This CDR3 region has 13 residues. V lost 6 bases and J 0 bases, leaving 5 bases between the germline ends. The CDR3 DNA sequence: TGTGCCAGCAGAACAACGAACACCGGGGAGCTGTTTTTT. It specifies CASRTTNTGELFF.

This rearrangement joins TRBV5-5 to TRBJ2-7; 7 positions agree with TRBD1. V lost 4 bases, J lost 6 bases, and 13 bases stayed unmatched. Germline V gene data show CDR1 as SGHKS and CDR2 as YYEKEE (reference sequence). The CDR3 consists of 15 residues. DNA of the CDR3: TGTGCCAGCAGCCCGAACCCGGGACAGAGATCCGAGCAGTACTTC. This codes for CASSPNPGQRSEQYF.

This clone was detected only a few times. The V and J genes are TRBV7-8 and TRBJ2-1; TRBD2 matches 7 bases. CDR3 size: 15 residues. V dropped 2 bases and J dropped 4; count of bases not matched to a gene: 5. Looked up from germline, CDR1 is SGHVS and CDR2 is FQNEAQ. CDR3 coding DNA: TGTGCCAGCAGCTTAAAACTAGCGCCGTACAATGAGCAGTTCTTC. Translated: CASSLKLAPYNEQFF.

The J gene is TRBJ1-3, the V gene TRBV19; D gene ambiguous. V was shortened by 5 bases and J by 2 bases, with 13 bases between the two germline ends. The CDR3 consists of 15 residues. CDR1 LNHDA and CDR2 SQIVND come from the germline V gene (reference sequence). CDR3 region: CASSSREFAGNTIYF. The DNA for the CDR3 is TGTGCCAGTAGTTCCCGGGAGTTTGCTGGAAACACCATATATTTT.

The rearrangement uses TRBV28 and TRBJ2-7, with 9 bases lining up with TRBD1. Trimming at V came to 4 bases and at J to 3 bases, leaving 10 bases not matched to a gene. The CDR3 totals 16 residues. CDR1 and CDR2 (germline): MDHEN, SYDVKM. The DNA of the CDR3 is TGTGCCAGCAGTTCTTCCGGGACAGGGATTTACTACGAGCAGTACTTC. Its translation is CASSSSGTGIYYEQYF.

This sequence joins TRBV5-8 and TRBJ1-3; maybe TRBD1 (5 bases). The ends were cut back, 0 bases at V and 0 bases at J, with 19 bases in the middle. The CDR3 is 19 residues long. CDR1 and CDR2 from the germline V gene are SGHTS and YDEGEE. CDR3 nucleotides: TGTGCCAGCAGCTTGGGGTCGCGGGGGGTGAAGAGCTCTGGAAACACCATATATTTT. It encodes CASSLGSRGVKSSGNTIYF.

The CDR3 coding sequence is TGTGCCAGCAGCGTAGGATCTGGGGGGGAAGACAATGAGCAGTTCTTC. Translation: CASSVGSGGEDNEQFF. The chain uses TRBV9 and TRBJ2-1, with TRBD2 matching over 7 bases. The CDR3 has 16 residues. J was trimmed by 5 bases and V by 0 bases; bases with no gene match: 8. Germline V gene lookup returns CDR1 SGDLS and CDR2 YYNGEE. Looking up the rest from reference TRBV9 and TRBJ2-1 gives the full variable domain: DSGVTQTPKHLITATGQRVTLRCSPRSGDLSVYWYQQSLDQGLQFLIQYYNGEERAKGNILERFSAQQFPDLHSELNLSSLELGDSALYFCASSVGSGGEDNEQFFGPGTRLTVL.

The V call is TRBV7-9, the J call TRBJ2-5, with 16 bases that match TRBD2. With V trimmed by 5 bases and J by 6 bases, 18 bases remained unmatched. Looked up from germline, CDR1 is SEHNR and CDR2 is FQNEAQ (reference sequence). The CDR3 is 20 residues long. The CDR3 nucleotides are TGTGCCAGCAGCAGTAACTCCGGGACTAGCGGGAGGGGAGCCTTCAAGACCCAGTACTTC. Protein product: CASSSNSGTSGRGAFKTQYF.

The chain uses TRBV7-9 and TRBJ2-1; 12 nucleotides match TRBD2. J gave up 9 bases and V 4 bases, and 16 bases lay outside the gene matches. This CDR3 region has 18 residues. Germline values: CDR1 SEHNR, CDR2 FQNEAQ (reference sequence). CDR3 amino acids: CASSSTFRTSGILGEQFF. CDR3 DNA: TGTGCCAGCAGCTCGACATTCCGGACTAGCGGGATTCTAGGTGAGCAGTTCTTC.

For the CDR3, the DNA is TGTGCCAGCAGCCAAGTAAGAAGCGGGGGGGCCCATGAGCAGTTCTTC. Amino acid sequence: CASSQVRSGGAHEQFF. The chain joins TRBV4-2 to TRBJ2-1, with 10 bases aligning to TRBD2. The J segment lost 8 bases and the V segment lost 1 base, leaving 8 bases of the junction unmatched. CDR1 is LGHNA, CDR2 YNFKEQ, per germline. This CDR3 contains 16 residues.

V gene TRBV19 combines with J gene TRBJ2-2; no clear D. Germline V CDR1 and CDR2: LNHDA, SQIVND (reference sequence). This CDR3 has 11 amino acids. V lost 5 bases to trimming and J lost 10 bases, with 8 bases between them. This CDR3 reads CASSLAEELFF. CDR3 bases: TGTGCCAGTAGTCTCGCGGAGGAGCTGTTTTTT.

This chain uses TRBV15 with TRBJ2-7; 7 nucleotides align to TRBD1. Trimming cost V 5 bases and J 0 bases; bases outside gene matches: 10. The CDR3 loop spans 16 amino acids. The germline V gene has CDR1 LNHNV and CDR2 YYDKDF (reference sequence). CDR3 amino acids: CATSPFGTESSYEQYF. CDR3 coding DNA: TGTGCCACCAGCCCGTTTGGGACAGAGAGCTCCTACGAGCAGTACTTC.

The rearrangement links TRBV2 to TRBJ2-7, with no clear D. The CDR3 totals 16 residues. Trimming took off 2 bases at V and 0 bases at J, with 14 bases between the two ends. Germline loops: CDR1 SNHLY, CDR2 FYNNEI. CDR3 nucleotides: TGTGCCAGCAGTGAATTGGTGGCTAGTAGCTCCTACGAGCAGTACTTC. It encodes CASSELVASSSYEQYF.

This sequence joins TRBV5-1 and TRBJ2-7, with 8 bases fitting TRBD1. The CDR3 consists of 14 residues. CDR1 is SGHRS and CDR2 is YFSETQ in the germline V gene. V shed 4 bases, J shed 3 bases, and the junction held 6 bases outside the gene matches. DNA for the CDR3: TGCGCCAGCAGCCCGTTGACAGGGGACTACGAGCAGTACTTC. This codes for CASSPLTGDYEQYF. The variable domain in full, completed from reference TRBV5-1 and TRBJ2-7, reads KAGVTQTPRYLIKTRGQQVTLSCSPISGHRSVSWYQQTPGQGLQFLFEYFSETQRNKGNFPGRFSGRQFSNSRSEMNVSTLELGDSALYLCASSPLTGDYEQYFGPGTRLTVT.

The J gene is TRBJ2-7, the V gene TRBV5-5; D uncertain. The CDR3 runs 14 residues. Trimming pared 2 bases from V and 0 bases from J, leaving 9 bases between. CDR1 is SGHKS and CDR2 is YYEKEE in the germline V gene (reference sequence). CDR3 protein: CASSLSTLSYEQYF. CDR3 DNA sequence: TGTGCCAGCAGCTTATCGACTCTCTCCTACGAGCAGTACTTC.

The table lists this clone with a few counts. The rearrangement joins TRBV30 to TRBJ2-1, with TRBD2 matching over 7 bases. The CDR3 has 12 amino acids. V lost 2 bases to trimming and J lost 8 bases; unmatched junction nucleotides: 3. CDR1 GTSNPN and CDR2 SVGIG come from the germline V gene (reference sequence). CDR3 sequence reads: CAWSTSAHEQFF. For the CDR3, the DNA is TGTGCCTGGAGTACTAGCGCGCATGAGCAGTTCTTC.

This chain's CDR3 is CASSPHWRGGRNEQFF. The CDR3 DNA sequence: TGCGCCAGCAGCCCCCACTGGCGGGGGGGTAGGAATGAGCAGTTCTTC. The rearrangement links TRBV5-1 to TRBJ2-1; TRBD2 matches at 9 bases. CDR3 length: 16 amino acids. The V segment lost 4 bases and the J segment 7 bases; nucleotides outside the gene matches: 12. CDR1 and CDR2 from the germline V gene are SGHRS and YFSETQ.

This clone was counted only a few times. One junction end does not reproduce the germline sequence, and a read error may be involved. V and J are TRBV11-2 and TRBJ2-2, with 7 bases that match TRBD2. The CDR3 covers 13 residues. Germline V CDR1 and CDR2: SGHAT, FQNNGV. The CDR3 protein is CASSLVSAGEPIF. CDR3 nucleotides: TGTGCCAGCAGCTTAGTTTCCGCGGGGGAGCCAATTTTT. Filled out from reference TRBV11-2 and TRBJ2-2, the complete variable domain reads EAGVAQSPRYKIIEKRQSVAFWCNPISGHATLYWYQQILGQGPKLLIQFQNNGVVDDSQLPKDRFSAERLKGVDSTLKIQPAKLEDSAVYLCASSLVSAGEPIFGEGSRLTVL.

This chain joins TRBV12-3 or TRBV12-4 and TRBJ1-5; D call uncertain. V dropped 3 bases and J dropped 6 bases, with 9 bases sitting between them. The CDR3 runs 13 residues. CDR3 loop: CASSFTESQPQHF. CDR3 DNA sequence: TGTGCCAGCAGTTTTACAGAGAGTCAGCCCCAGCATTTT.

The chain couples TRBV28 to TRBJ1-5; the D gene is possibly TRBD1 (6 bases). Between the trimmed V and J ends, which lost 2 bases and 4 bases, there was a span of 9 bases. The V gene's germline CDR1 is MDHEN and CDR2 SYDVKM. CDR3 length: 14 amino acids. The CDR3 protein is CASSLVRGNQPQHF. The DNA of the CDR3 is TGTGCCAGCAGTTTAGTCAGGGGTAATCAGCCCCAGCATTTT. Full variable domain (rest looked up from reference TRBV28 and TRBJ1-5): DVKVTQSSRYLVKRTGEKVFLECVQDMDHENMFWYRQDPGLGLRLIYFSYDVKMKEKGDIPEGYSVSREKKERFSLILESASTNQTSMYLCASSLVRGNQPQHFGDGTRLSIL.

V and J are TRBV29-1 and TRBJ2-7; 7 nucleotides agree with TRBD1. J lost 2 bases, V lost 6 bases, and 10 bases had no gene match. Looked up from germline, CDR1 is SQVTM and CDR2 is ANQGSEA. CDR3 size: 14 residues. In DNA, the CDR3 is TGCAGCGTGTGGGTGGGGACAGCTCCCTACGAGCAGTACTTC. Protein sequence: CSVWVGTAPYEQYF.